The T cell receptor (beta chain) under discussion was sequenced for a study of blood T cells in healthy people across ages. Study-wide results and caveats: Across the age range, TCR beta diversity per million T cells fell in a roughly linear way.

A sample-barcoded 5' primer and a J-beta primer mix were used in a second PCR of about 7 to 11 cycles. The template-switch adaptor, which had 12 random nucleotides, put a tag on each cDNA molecule. No fewer than 2.5 million CDR3-containing paired-end reads came from each sample. TCRdb redid the calling of the 5' RACE reads with MiXCR, one entry per CDR3 protein. The table has almost 800,000 distinct CDR3 sequences, 55% to 70% seen once. All donors came from Russia, were Caucasian and healthy, and spanned ages roughly 6 to 95. The CDR3 has 14 residues. V lost 2 bases to trimming and J lost 3 bases, with 8 bases between them. Germline V gene sequence: CDR1 MDHEN, CDR2 SYDVKM. As to this clonotype: Its matching antigen is unknown.

This clonotype originated in a young man in good health. Material for sequencing was blood. The chain is built from TRBV28 and TRBJ1-5; D unresolved. Here the CDR3 reads CASSLTRINQPQHF. The CDR3 DNA is TGTGCCAGCAGTTTAACGAGGATCAATCAGCCCCAGCATTTT. The whole variable domain, remainder taken from reference TRBV28 and TRBJ1-5, is DVKVTQSSRYLVKRTGEKVFLECVQDMDHENMFWYRQDPGLGLRLIYFSYDVKMKEKGDIPEGYSVSREKKERFSLILESASTNQTSMYLCASSLTRINQPQHFGDGTRLSIL.